The 25 T cell receptor beta chains reported below all come from one sample, sequenced in a study of human T cells and chemical hapten exposure. This sample's time point: patch test 1, 2 weeks after DPC sensitization. This sample's treatment: therapeutic diphenylcyclopropenone sensitization with weekly scalp DPC. TCRdb re-called the RACE reads with MiXCR, one entry per CDR3 protein. The sample has about 380,000 distinct CDR3 sequences, around 5% seen once. Sequencing was performed on whole blood, taken in connection with sensitization to the hapten diphenylcyclopropenone (DPC). These receptors all stem from a woman aged 50 to 60 with alopecia areata. Some clones in this sample may be carry-over from other donors' samples.

The CDR3 region has the DNA TGTGCCAGCAGCTTAAGATCAGGGTGGACTGAAGCTTTCTTT. It translates to CASSLRSGWTEAFF. The chain is built from TRBV13 and TRBJ1-1; D perhaps matches TRBD1 (5 bases). V was trimmed by 2 bases and J by 5 bases, leaving 12 bases between them. Germline CDR1 and CDR2: PRHDT and FYEKMQ (reference sequence). The CDR3 loop spans 14 amino acids.

This clonotype was detected ten times or more. The chain recombines TRBV5-1 with TRBJ2-5, with D perhaps matching TRBD1 (5 bases). The CDR3 length is 14 residues. V was trimmed by 0 bases and J by 1 base, leaving 7 bases between them. Per the germline V gene, CDR1 is SGHRS and CDR2 is YFSETQ. The chain's CDR3 is CASSLGQRQETQYF. CDR3 in DNA: TGCGCCAGCAGCTTGGGACAGCGCCAAGAGACCCAGTACTTC. The full variable domain, with the rest looked up from reference TRBV5-1 and TRBJ2-5, is KAGVTQTPRYLIKTRGQQVTLSCSPISGHRSVSWYQQTPGQGLQFLFEYFSETQRNKGNFPGRFSGRQFSNSRSEMNVSTLELGDSALYLCASSLGQRQETQYFGPGTRLLVL.

This chain connects TRBV29-1 to TRBJ1-2; D is undetermined. With 2 bases removed from V and 4 bases from J, the gap between germline ends came to 11 bases. Germline assignment: CDR1 SQVTM and CDR2 ANQGSEA. There are 13 residues in the CDR3. The DNA of the CDR3 is TGCAGCGTTGAACTGTTGCCGCTCTATGGCTACACCTTC. Translation gives CSVELLPLYGYTF.

The V and J genes are TRBV5-1 and TRBJ2-5, with 8 positions matching TRBD2. This CDR3 is 14 amino acids long. V was clipped by 4 bases and J by 3 bases; unmatched bases: 5. Germline CDR1 and CDR2: SGHRS and YFSETQ. In nucleotides, the CDR3 is TGCGCCAGCAGCCCGGGACTAGGGGAAGAGACCCAGTACTTC. It translates to CASSPGLGEETQYF.

This clonotype was recorded at least ten times. The chain joins TRBV20-1 to TRBJ2-3; the D gene could be TRBD1 or TRBD2 (6 bases each). V lost 4 bases and J lost 5, with 13 bases in between. This CDR3 spans 13 amino acids. Germline V lookup: CDR1 DFQATT, CDR2 SNEGSKA (reference sequence). The CDR3: CSATGGGRDTQYF. CDR3 DNA sequence: TGCAGTGCTACAGGAGGGGGGCGAGATACGCAGTATTTT.

Points on this clonotype: A much larger clone lies one base from this, so it may be a read error. The chain couples TRBV24-1 to TRBJ2-1, with TRBD1 matching over 7 bases. The CDR3 spans 15 residues. Germline V gene sequence: CDR1 KGHDR, CDR2 SFDVKD. In DNA, the CDR3 is TGTGCCACCAGTGATTCGGGACAGTCATACAATGAGCTGTTCTTC. This codes for CATSDSGQSYNELFF.

In this sample, this clonotype turned up many times. The chain is built from TRBV12-3 or TRBV12-4 and TRBJ1-1; D may be TRBD1 (6 bases). Trimming left V 7 bases short and J 4 bases short, with 16 bases between. The CDR3 has 14 residues. CDR3 nucleotides: TGTGCCAGCACCCTCAGACAGGAGGCCACTGAAGCTTTCTTT. This sequence encodes CASTLRQEATEAFF.

This clonotype has just a few counts. The rearrangement links TRBV29-1 to TRBJ2-1, with 8 bases aligning to TRBD1. The CDR3 contains 14 residues. V lost 2 bases, J lost 9 bases, and 9 bases stayed unmatched. The germline V gene has CDR1 SQVTM and CDR2 ANQGSEA. This CDR3 is CSVERGQETSEQFF. The CDR3 region has the DNA TGCAGCGTTGAAAGGGGACAGGAGACGAGTGAGCAGTTCTTC.

This clonotype appeared a few times. The chain recombines TRBV4-2 with TRBJ2-2, with unresolved D. CDR1 is LGHNA, CDR2 YNFKEQ, per germline. The CDR3 is made up of 17 amino acids. Trimming took 0 bases from V and 2 from J, leaving 13 bases between them. CDR3 nucleotides: TGTGCCAGCAGCCAAGAATGGCGCGCTGCCAACACCGGGGAGCTGTTTTTT. This encodes CASSQEWRAANTGELFF.

This clonotype has a count of ten or more. The genes are TRBV7-2 and TRBJ1-5; D possibly corresponds to TRBD1 (6 bases). Germline loops: CDR1 SGHTA, CDR2 FQGNSA. V was trimmed by 1 base and J by 5 bases, leaving 12 bases between them. The CDR3 has 15 amino acids. CDR3 sequence: CASSLVWTADQPQHF. The CDR3 nucleotides are TGTGCCAGCAGCTTAGTGTGGACAGCCGATCAGCCCCAGCATTTT.

V gene TRBV20-1 combines with J gene TRBJ1-1; 7 bases match TRBD1. Trimming at V came to 1 base and at J to 0 bases, leaving 5 bases not matched to a gene. Germline V gives CDR1 DFQATT, CDR2 SNEGSKA (reference sequence). The CDR3 contains 15 residues. In DNA form, the CDR3 reads TGCAGTGCTAGAGGACAGGGCTGGCTGAACACTGAAGCTTTCTTT. It specifies CSARGQGWLNTEAFF.

The chain recombines TRBV6-1 with TRBJ2-3; a weak D match, TRBD2 (5 bases). V was trimmed by 3 bases and J by 2 bases, leaving 9 bases between them. Germline V CDR1 and CDR2: MNHNS, SASEGT. This CDR3 is 14 amino acids long. The CDR3 here is CASSEGVPTDTQYF. For the CDR3, the DNA is TGTGCCAGCAGTGAGGGAGTACCCACAGATACGCAGTATTTT.

The table lists this clonotype with many counts. The chain recombines TRBV2 with TRBJ1-5, with D perhaps TRBD1 (5 bases). Germline V gene sequence: CDR1 SNHLY, CDR2 FYNNEI. The CDR3 has 13 residues. The V end lost 5 bases, the J end lost 7 bases, and 12 bases lay between the germline ends. The CDR3 DNA reads as TGTGCCAGCAGTAGGGGAGAGGGCCAGCCCCAGCATTTT. Protein product: CASSRGEGQPQHF. The whole variable domain, filled in from reference TRBV2 and TRBJ1-5, reads EPEVTQTPSHQVTQMGQEVILRCVPISNHLYFYWYRQILGQKVEFLVSFYNNEISEKSEIFDDQFSVERPDGSNFTLKIRSTKLEDSAMYFCASSRGEGQPQHFGDGTRLSIL.

CDR3 sequence (DNA): TGTGCCAGCAGCGAGACAGGGTACAATGAGCAGTTCTTC. Protein product: CASSETGYNEQFF. This rearrangement joins TRBV25-1 to TRBJ2-1; 7 bases are shared with TRBD1. The V gene end was trimmed by 6 bases and the J gene end by 4 bases; junction bases not matched to a gene: 3. This CDR3 comprises 13 residues. Germline CDR1 reads MGHDK; CDR2 reads SYGVNS.

This clonotype was picked up many times. The chain is built from TRBV29-1 and TRBJ2-1, with 8 bases that match TRBD1. V lost 7 bases, J lost 7 bases, and 12 bases stayed unmatched. The CDR3 runs to 14 residues. CDR1 SQVTM and CDR2 ANQGSEA come from the germline V gene. CDR3: CSARTGFGSNEQFF. The CDR3 DNA reads as TGCAGCGCCCGGACAGGGTTCGGGTCAAATGAGCAGTTCTTC.

This clonotype was picked up many times. This chain joins TRBV20-1 and TRBJ2-3, with TRBD2 matching 16 bases. The germline CDR1 and CDR2 sequences are DFQATT and SNEGSKA (reference sequence). Trimming removed 0 bases from V and 0 bases from J; junction bases left unmatched: 9. CDR3 size: 20 residues. CDR3 residues: CSARDPAGTSGGGSTDTQYF. DNA of the CDR3: TGCAGTGCTAGAGACCCCGCCGGGACTAGCGGGGGGGGAAGCACAGATACGCAGTATTTT.

The table lists this clonotype with many counts. The chain has TRBV18 and TRBJ1-3; a possible D gene is TRBD1 (5 bases). This CDR3 has 15 amino acids. Per the germline V gene, CDR1 is KGHSH and CDR2 is LQKENI. V gave up 3 bases and J gave up 9 bases, with 18 bases separating them. CDR3 coding DNA: TGTGCCAGCTCACCCGGGACCCCTGAAGTAAGCACCATATATTTT. Its translation is CASSPGTPEVSTIYF.

This clonotype was counted only a few times. The V gene is TRBV6-1, the J gene TRBJ1-1; maybe TRBD1 (5 bases). The CDR3 is 12 amino acids. Per germline, CDR1 MNHNS and CDR2 SASEGT. V shed 3 bases and J shed 7 bases, with 9 bases lying between them. CDR3 coding DNA: TGTGCCAGCAGTGAGGCGGGGCGTGAAGCTTTCTTT. Translation: CASSEAGREAFF.

This clonotype occurred many times. The V gene is TRBV11-2, the J gene TRBJ2-5, with TRBD1 identical over 10 bases. V shed 5 bases and J 0 bases; nucleotides not matched to a gene: 6. CDR1 SGHAT and CDR2 FQNNGV come from the germline V gene. The CDR3 spans 16 residues. In DNA form, the CDR3 reads TGTGCCAGCAGCCCTAGGACAGGGGGGTACCAAGAGACCCAGTACTTC. Its protein product is CASSPRTGGYQETQYF.

The sample holds a few counts of this clonotype. V is TRBV29-1 and J is TRBJ1-1; D is uncertain. The CDR3 extends over 11 amino acids. V was cut by 0 bases and J by 11 bases, with 10 bases left in between. Germline V lookup: CDR1 SQVTM, CDR2 ANQGSEA. The CDR3 loop reads CSVEDRTQAFF. CDR3 DNA sequence: TGCAGCGTTGAAGATCGCACCCAGGCTTTCTTT.

This clonotype was detected only a few times. This chain joins TRBV20-1 and TRBJ1-3, with 7 bases matching TRBD1. Unmatched junction bases numbered 12, after V lost 6 bases and J lost 4 bases. The CDR3 is 15 residues long. From germline, CDR1 is DFQATT and CDR2 SNEGSKA (reference sequence). The CDR3 DNA follows: TGCAGTGCCAAGAGCCCGCGGACAGGAGGAAACACCATATATTTT. Amino acid sequence: CSAKSPRTGGNTIYF.

The rearrangement links TRBV27 to TRBJ2-7; tentative D call: TRBD1 (5 bases). Germline V gives CDR1 MNHEY, CDR2 SMNVEV (reference sequence). The CDR3 totals 14 residues. Trimming removed 4 bases at V and 0 bases at J, with 10 bases between. This CDR3 reads CASSSQVLSYEQYF. The CDR3 nucleotides are TGTGCCAGCAGTTCACAGGTCCTCTCCTACGAGCAGTACTTC.

This clonotype occurred many times. CDR3 bases: TGTGCCAGCAGCACCTTGTCAGGGGCCAACGTCCTGACTTTC. Residues: CASSTLSGANVLTF. The chain joins TRBV27 to TRBJ2-6; no reliable D call. V was cut by 6 bases and J by 4 bases, with 10 bases left in between. CDR1 and CDR2 from the germline V gene are MNHEY and SMNVEV (reference sequence). This CDR3 has 14 amino acids.

The chain is built from TRBV7-9 and TRBJ1-2; the D is unclear. The CDR3 has 16 residues. The V and J ends lost 6 bases and 0 bases respectively, with 17 bases between them. Germline CDR1 and CDR2: SEHNR and FQNEAQ (reference sequence). The DNA of the CDR3 is TGTGCCAGCAGAGAGGCTAGTGGCGGAGCTAACTATGGCTACACCTTC. Translated: CASREASGGANYGYTF.

This clonotype was seen a handful of times. The V gene is TRBV4-1, the J gene TRBJ1-1; perhaps TRBD1 as D (5 bases). V was clipped by 3 bases and J by 0 bases, with 20 bases between them. This CDR3 is built from 18 residues. Germline values: CDR1 MGHRA, CDR2 YSYEKL. As DNA, the CDR3 is TGCGCCAGCAGCCAGGGACTACAGAGGGCAAAGGTGAACACTGAAGCTTTCTTT. Amino acid sequence: CASSQGLQRAKVNTEAFF.